These 8 T cell receptor beta chains were sequenced from one sample in a study of PD-L1 blockade in urothelial cancer. As for time point: peripheral blood 6 weeks after treatment start. Generated by immunoSEQ multiplex PCR, the TCRdb table keeps only in-frame clones and is missing some. The sample carries more than 30,000 clones, approximately 90% recorded once. Sequenced material: PBMCs, taken around atezolizumab (anti-PD-L1) treatment. These receptor sequences come from a man at least 80 years old with urothelial cancer.

The chain carries TRBV6-6 and TRBJ1-3; a weak D match, TRBD1 (5 bases). Trimming took 8 bases from V and 4 from J, leaving 15 bases between them. The CDR3 has 14 amino acids. Germline CDR1 MNHNY, CDR2 SVGAGI (reference sequence). The CDR3 DNA reads TGTGCCAGCTGCCGGGGGGAGCAAGGAAACACCATATATTTT. Its translation: CASCRGEQGNTIYF.

The gene calls are TRBV18 and TRBJ1-4; D remains unclear. The CDR3 consists of 12 residues. Germline lookup yields CDR1 KGHSH and CDR2 LQKENI. Trimming stripped 3 bases from V and 8 bases from J, with 7 bases between. The DNA for the CDR3 is TGTGCCAGCTCACCGAGCTCCGAAAAACTGTTTTTT. Protein product: CASSPSSEKLFF.

V is TRBV5-1 and J is TRBJ1-1; D ambiguous. Germline CDR1 is SGHRS and CDR2 is YFSETQ. V lost 4 bases to trimming and J lost 7 bases, with 20 bases between them. The CDR3 consists of 15 residues. For the CDR3, the DNA is TGCGCCAGCAGCACCCAACGGGGAACATTAAATGAAGCTTTCTTT. This encodes CASSTQRGTLNEAFF.

This clone has only one observation. This rearrangement joins TRBV6-5 to TRBJ1-3, with a tentative D call TRBD1 (5 bases). Trimming left V 6 bases short and J 0 bases short, with 9 bases between. This CDR3 has 14 residues. From germline, CDR1 is MNHEY and CDR2 SVGAGI. The CDR3 coding sequence is TGTGCCAGCAGGCCAGGGTTCTCTGGAAACACCATATATTTT. This translates into CASRPGFSGNTIYF.

V usage is TRBV5-1 and J usage is TRBJ1-1; 8 bases line up with TRBD1. Germline CDR1 SGHRS, CDR2 YFSETQ. V shed 4 bases and J 5 bases; nucleotides not matched to a gene: 10. This CDR3 comprises 15 residues. Here the CDR3 reads CASSISQGARTEAFF. The CDR3 region has the DNA TGCGCCAGCAGCATTAGTCAGGGGGCGAGAACTGAAGCTTTCTTT.

J is TRBJ1-5 and V is TRBV28; 10 bases match TRBD1. Germline CDR1 is MDHEN and CDR2 is SYDVKM. V shed 5 bases and J 6 bases; nucleotides not matched to a gene: 7. This CDR3 comprises 15 residues. CDR3: CASSPPTGGSQPQHF. CDR3 nucleotide sequence: TGTGCCAGCAGTCCGCCGACAGGGGGCTCTCAGCCCCAGCATTTT.

V gene TRBV7-2 combines with J gene TRBJ2-7; 11 positions agree with TRBD1. This CDR3 is 14 amino acids long. The V gene end was trimmed by 4 bases and the J gene end by 7 bases; junction bases not matched to a gene: 6. Looked up from germline, CDR1 is SGHTA and CDR2 is FQGNSA. CDR3 in amino acids: CASSSDRGRAEQYF. CDR3 coding DNA: TGTGCCAGCAGCTCGGACAGGGGGCGAGCAGAGCAGTACTTC.

The J gene is TRBJ1-6, the V gene TRBV5-1; TRBD1 aligns across 9 bases. The J segment lost 9 bases and the V segment lost 6 bases, leaving 10 bases of the junction unmatched. Germline CDR1 SGHRS, CDR2 YFSETQ. This CDR3 is built from 15 residues. CDR3 region: CASTRSGQGGSPLHF. The CDR3 bases are TGCGCCAGCACTCGCTCGGGACAGGGAGGTTCACCCCTCCACTTT.